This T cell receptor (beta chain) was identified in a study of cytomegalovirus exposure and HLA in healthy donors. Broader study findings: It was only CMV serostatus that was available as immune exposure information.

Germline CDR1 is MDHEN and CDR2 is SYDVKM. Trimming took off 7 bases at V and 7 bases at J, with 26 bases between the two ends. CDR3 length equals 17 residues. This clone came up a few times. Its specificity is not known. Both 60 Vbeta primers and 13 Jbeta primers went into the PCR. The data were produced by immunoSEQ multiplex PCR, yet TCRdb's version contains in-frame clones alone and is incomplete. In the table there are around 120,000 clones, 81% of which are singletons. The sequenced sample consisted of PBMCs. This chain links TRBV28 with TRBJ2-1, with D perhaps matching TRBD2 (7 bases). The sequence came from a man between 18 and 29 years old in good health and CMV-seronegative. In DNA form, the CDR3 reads TGTGCCAGCACCCCTGAGGGGGGGGACGACCGGGGGAATGAGCAGTTCTTC. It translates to CASTPEGGDDRGNEQFF.